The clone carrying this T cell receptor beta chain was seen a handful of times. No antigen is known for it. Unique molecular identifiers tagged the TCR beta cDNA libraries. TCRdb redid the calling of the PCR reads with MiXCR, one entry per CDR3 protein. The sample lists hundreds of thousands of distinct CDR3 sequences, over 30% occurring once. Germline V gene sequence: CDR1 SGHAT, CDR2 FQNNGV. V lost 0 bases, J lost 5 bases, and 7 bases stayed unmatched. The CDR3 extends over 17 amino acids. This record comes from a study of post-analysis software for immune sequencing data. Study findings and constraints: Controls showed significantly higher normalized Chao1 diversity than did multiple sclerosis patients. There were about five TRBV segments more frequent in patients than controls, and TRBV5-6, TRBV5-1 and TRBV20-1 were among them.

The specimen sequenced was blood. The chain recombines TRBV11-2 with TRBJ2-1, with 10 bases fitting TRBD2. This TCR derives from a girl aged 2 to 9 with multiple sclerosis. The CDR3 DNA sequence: TGTGCCAGCAGCTTAGAAGTAGCGGGGGGAGAGGACAATGAGCAGTTCTTC. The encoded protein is CASSLEVAGGEDNEQFF.